A single sample gave rise to the 25 T cell receptor beta chains below, sequenced in a study of CD8+ T cells in alopecia areata. cDNA prepared by RNA extraction and subsequent reverse transcription served as the template for sequencing. Using immunoSEQ multiplex PCR, the repertoire was profiled, and TCRdb retains in-frame clones only, with some absent. The profile shows 150,000 to 200,000 clones, just over 65% of them singletons. Sequenced here: CD8+ T cells sorted from blood, sampled at week 0. These receptors originate from a human donor with alopecia areata.

The table lists this clone with a count of one. The chain links TRBV6-5 to TRBJ2-4; D might be TRBD1 (6 bases). The CDR3 loop spans 13 amino acids. V was cut by 7 bases and J by 7 bases, with 14 bases left in between. Germline V CDR1 and CDR2: MNHEY, SVGAGI. The CDR3 sequence: CASINRAENIQYF. In DNA form, the CDR3 reads TGTGCCAGCATAAACAGGGCTGAGAACATTCAGTACTTC.

The chain has TRBV19 and TRBJ2-5; 8 positions agree with TRBD1. The V gene's germline CDR1 is LNHDA and CDR2 SQIVND (reference sequence). The CDR3 consists of 15 residues. Germline trimming cut 6 bases from V and 4 bases from J; bases unmatched to any gene: 10. CDR3 residues: CASSPLPGQGETQYF. CDR3 in DNA: TGTGCCAGTAGCCCCCTACCCGGACAGGGAGAGACCCAGTACTTC.

The gene calls are TRBV7-2 and TRBJ2-1, with TRBD2 identical over 10 bases. The germline gives CDR1 SGHTA, CDR2 FQGNSA. The CDR3 runs 13 residues. CDR3 sequence reads: CATGLAIYNEQFF. As DNA, the CDR3 is TGTGCTACGGGACTAGCGATCTACAATGAGCAGTTCTTC.

The chain uses TRBV30 and TRBJ2-5, with 9 positions matching TRBD1. The J call may not be correct, given that the DNA end is closer to TRBJ2-7. The CDR3 length is 14 residues. The germline gives CDR1 GTSNPN, CDR2 SVGIG (reference sequence). CDR3 sequence (DNA): TGTGCCTGGAGCGGGGGGACAGGGCCCAACGAGCAGTACTTC. Translating gives CAWSGGTGPNEQYF.

The chain employs TRBV29-1 and TRBJ1-1; D may be TRBD1 (5 bases). The germline gives CDR1 SQVTM, CDR2 ANQGSEA. The CDR3 has 18 residues. Trimming removed 2 bases from V and 4 bases from J, with 26 bases in between. The CDR3 DNA follows: TGCAGCGTTGAACCCGGGTCGAGCTATGGGGACCTGAGCACTGAAGCTTTCTTT. Residues: CSVEPGSSYGDLSTEAFF.

In its sample, this clone was seen a few times. The CDR3 nucleotides are TGTGCCAGCAGTCACAGGACAGGGATGTCCTACGAGCAGTACTTC. Its protein is CASSHRTGMSYEQYF. The chain couples TRBV27 to TRBJ2-7; 8 bases fit TRBD1. The junction had 7 bases not matched to a gene; V was cut back by 5 bases and J by 1 base. CDR1 is MNHEY, CDR2 SMNVEV, per germline (reference sequence). CDR3 length: 15 residues.

The rearrangement uses TRBV30 and TRBJ1-1; D unresolved. The V gene lost 0 bases and the J gene lost 1 base, with 6 bases spanning the gap. Germline V gives CDR1 GTSNPN, CDR2 SVGIG (reference sequence). The CDR3 loop spans 13 amino acids. The chain's CDR3 is CAWSVIWNTEAFF. Written as DNA, the CDR3 is TGTGCCTGGAGTGTTATCTGGAACACTGAAGCTTTCTTT.

V and J are TRBV9 and TRBJ2-4; 10 bases map to TRBD1. V lost 0 bases to trimming and J lost 1 base; unmatched junction nucleotides: 10. Per the germline V gene, CDR1 is SGDLS and CDR2 is YYNGEE. The CDR3 is made up of 19 amino acids. Here the CDR3 DNA reads TGTGCCAGCAGCGTAGCGGGGACAGGGGTGGATTTGGCCAAAAACATTCAGTACTTC. It translates to CASSVAGTGVDLAKNIQYF.

This clone was detected a few times. V gene TRBV5-1 combines with J gene TRBJ1-1; a possible D gene is TRBD1 (6 bases). V was trimmed by 0 bases and J by 4 bases, leaving 16 bases between them. CDR1 is SGHRS, CDR2 YFSETQ, per germline. The length of the CDR3 is 16 residues. The CDR3 region has the DNA TGCGCCAGCAGCTTGGGGCCCGGTGTAGGGGGCACTGAAGCTTTCTTT. Translating it yields CASSLGPGVGGTEAFF.

V usage is TRBV6-5 and J usage is TRBJ2-5; D is unclear. Germline CDR1 reads MNHEY; CDR2 reads SVGAGI. CDR3 length: 13 residues. V shed 5 bases and J shed 5 bases, with 12 bases lying between them. CDR3 loop: CASSPRTWETQYF. Written as DNA, the CDR3 is TGTGCCAGCAGTCCCCGGACCTGGGAGACCCAGTACTTC.

This clone was detected only a few times. The rearrangement uses TRBV29-1 and TRBJ2-1; D tentatively reads TRBD1 or TRBD2 (6 bases each). V dropped 0 bases and J dropped 3 bases, with 12 bases sitting between them. CDR1 and CDR2 from the germline V gene are SQVTM and ANQGSEA. The CDR3 consists of 15 residues. The CDR3 loop is CSVEDPGDNYNEQFF. The CDR3 DNA is TGCAGCGTTGAAGACCCGGGGGACAACTACAATGAGCAGTTCTTC.

This rearrangement joins TRBV7-9 to TRBJ2-7; D may be TRBD1 (6 bases). Germline V lookup: CDR1 SEHNR, CDR2 FQNEAQ (reference sequence). Trimming left V 5 bases short and J 2 bases short, with 19 bases between. The CDR3 length is 16 residues. CDR3 region: CASSPSITGSTYEQYF. In DNA, the CDR3 is TGTGCCAGCAGCCCTAGCATCACAGGGAGTACCTACGAGCAGTACTTC.

This chain joins TRBV5-1 and TRBJ1-4; D possibly corresponds to TRBD1 (5 bases). Between the trimmed V and J ends, which lost 1 base and 10 bases, there was a span of 11 bases. The CDR3 is made up of 13 amino acids. Germline CDR1 reads SGHRS; CDR2 reads YFSETQ. The CDR3 region is CASSLPGIGKLFF. The CDR3 DNA reads as TGCGCCAGCAGCTTGCCAGGGATCGGAAAACTGTTTTTT.

There are a few counts of this clone. Distinct nucleotide sequences in the sample also encode this CDR3. The rearrangement uses TRBV19 and TRBJ1-5; no reliable D call. The V and J ends lost 3 bases and 7 bases respectively, with 7 bases between them. This CDR3 spans 12 amino acids. The germline gives CDR1 LNHDA, CDR2 SQIVND (reference sequence). The CDR3 DNA follows: TGTGCCAGTAGTATCCCCCTACAGCCCCAGCATTTT. Its translation: CASSIPLQPQHF.

This chain links TRBV7-9 with TRBJ2-7; 7 bases agree with TRBD1. The CDR3 is made up of 15 amino acids. V dropped 5 bases and J dropped 5; count of bases not matched to a gene: 12. Looked up from germline, CDR1 is SEHNR and CDR2 is FQNEAQ (reference sequence). The CDR3 loop is CASSHPWTGLDEQYF. DNA of the CDR3: TGTGCCAGCAGCCATCCCTGGACAGGTTTAGACGAGCAGTACTTC.

The chain links TRBV12-5 to TRBJ2-7, with D perhaps matching TRBD1 (5 bases). Germline CDR1 and CDR2: LGHNT and FRNRAP. The V end lost 6 bases, the J end lost 2 bases, and 11 bases lay between the germline ends. There are 13 residues in the CDR3. The CDR3, as DNA: TGTGCTAGTGGCTCCGACAGTGCCTACGAGCAGTACTTC. This translates into CASGSDSAYEQYF.

The J gene is TRBJ1-1, the V gene TRBV27, with 7 nucleotides matching TRBD1. V was clipped by 4 bases and J by 3 bases; unmatched bases: 8. This CDR3 has 15 amino acids. Germline V gene sequence: CDR1 MNHEY, CDR2 SMNVEV (reference sequence). In nucleotides, the CDR3 is TGTGCCAGCAGTTATTCCCACAGGGGTGACACTGAAGCTTTCTTT. Residues: CASSYSHRGDTEAFF.

In DNA form, the CDR3 reads TGTGCCAGCAGCCAAGTAAGCAGCGACATAACAGATACGCAGTATTTT. Translating gives CASSQVSSDITDTQYF. The chain combines TRBV4-2 with TRBJ2-3; D is unresolved. CDR1 and CDR2 (germline): LGHNA, YNFKEQ. The CDR3 consists of 16 residues. V was clipped by 1 base and J by 3 bases, with 14 bases between them.

This chain connects TRBV7-3 to TRBJ2-3, with D possibly TRBD2 on 7 matching bases. The CDR3 length is 15 residues. V dropped 3 bases and J dropped 4 bases, with 14 bases sitting between them. The germline gives CDR1 SGHTA, CDR2 FQGTGA. Here the CDR3 reads CASSLGGGVADTQYF. CDR3 DNA: TGTGCCAGCAGCTTGGGCGGGGGCGTCGCAGATACGCAGTATTTT.

Only a few counts were recorded for this clone. V is TRBV25-1 and J is TRBJ2-2; D is unclear. V lost 1 base to trimming and J lost 6 bases, with 9 bases between them. CDR3 length: 14 residues. Germline V lookup: CDR1 MGHDK, CDR2 SYGVNS. CDR3 region: CASSESAYPGELFF. The CDR3 coding sequence is TGTGCCAGCAGTGAATCGGCTTATCCCGGGGAGCTGTTTTTT. The whole variable domain, remainder taken from reference TRBV25-1 and TRBJ2-2, is EADIYQTPRYLVIGTGKKITLECSQTMGHDKMYWYQQDPGMELHLIHYSYGVNSTEKGDLSSESTVSRIRTEHFPLTLESARPSHTSQYLCASSESAYPGELFFGEGSRLTVL.

This clone has just a few counts. The rearrangement uses TRBV6-5 and TRBJ2-2; 11 bases are a match to TRBD2. The length of the CDR3 is 15 residues. Germline V gene sequence: CDR1 MNHEY, CDR2 SVGAGI. Trimming took 10 bases from V and 5 from J; bases not matched to a gene: 9. CDR3 DNA sequence: TGTGCCACCCGGGGTAGCGGGGGGGAAACCGGGGAGCTGTTTTTT. Protein: CATRGSGGETGELFF.

The V gene is TRBV13, the J gene TRBJ1-1; D not certain. V was trimmed by 0 bases and J by 5 bases, leaving 10 bases between them. The CDR3 runs to 14 residues. Germline values: CDR1 PRHDT, CDR2 FYEKMQ (reference sequence). The CDR3, as DNA: TGTGCCAGCAGCTTAGGTGCGGGAAGAACTGAAGCTTTCTTT. Translation: CASSLGAGRTEAFF.

This clone appeared a single time. J is TRBJ1-5 and V is TRBV2; TRBD1 matches 10 bases. The junction had 5 bases not matched to a gene; V was cut back by 8 bases and J by 1 base. The CDR3 spans 15 residues. CDR1 and CDR2 (germline): SNHLY, FYNNEI. The CDR3 DNA reads TGTGCCAGCTTGGGACAGGGGACCAGCAATCAGCCCCAGCATTTT. This gives the protein CASLGQGTSNQPQHF.

This clone was observed a single time. The chain combines TRBV10-3 with TRBJ1-1, with TRBD1 matching 9 bases. V was pared by 9 bases and J by 3 bases, with 8 bases of the junction left unmatched. There are 14 residues in the CDR3. CDR1 is ENHRY and CDR2 is SYGVKD in the germline V gene. Here the CDR3 reads CAIGGDRADTEAFF. The CDR3 DNA reads TGTGCCATAGGGGGGGACAGGGCTGACACTGAAGCTTTCTTT.

This sequence joins TRBV9 and TRBJ1-1; no firm D call. V dropped 4 bases and J dropped 3 bases, with 16 bases sitting between them. Looked up from germline, CDR1 is SGDLS and CDR2 is YYNGEE. This CDR3 has 15 residues. Here the CDR3 reads CASSFHRSRDTEAFF. For the CDR3, the DNA is TGTGCCAGCAGCTTCCACAGATCACGGGACACTGAAGCTTTCTTT. Full variable domain (remainder filled in from reference TRBV9 and TRBJ1-1): DSGVTQTPKHLITATGQRVTLRCSPRSGDLSVYWYQQSLDQGLQFLIQYYNGEERAKGNILERFSAQQFPDLHSELNLSSLELGDSALYFCASSFHRSRDTEAFFGQGTRLTVV.